This TCR beta chain was observed in a study of T cell responses to AZD1222 COVID-19 vaccine. On this clone itself: The target antigen is unknown.

The CDR3 runs to 19 residues. J lost 2 bases, V lost 1 base, and 9 bases had no gene match. Germline CDR1 is SGHTA and CDR2 is FQGNSA. The repertoire was sequenced with immunoSEQ multiplex PCR; TCRdb's copy has only in-frame clones and lacks some. The sample has roughly 86,000 clones, about 85% seen once. Study-wide points: Dominant at 160-218 and 743-854, vaccine-associated CD4 TCRs also spanned spike. A reported finding is that nearly half of spike-specific TCRs target unmutated variant regions. A mostly white British donor set with more females was recruited, and clonal diversity was possibly underestimated.

Material: peripheral blood, obtained 28 days after the second AZD1222 dose. The TCR sequence derives from an adult who received the AZD1222 COVID-19 vaccine. This chain links TRBV7-2 with TRBJ2-6; 9 bases agree with TRBD2. The CDR3 region has the DNA TGTGCCAGCAGCTTAGTCCTTAGCGGGAGATATGCTGGGGCCAACGTCCTGACTTTC. It codes for CASSLVLSGRYAGANVLTF.